The present entry profiles one TCR beta chain with its context. These data originate in a study of radiation and T cells in renal cell carcinoma. Germline assignment: CDR1 MDHEN and CDR2 SYDVKM. The CDR3 consists of 16 residues. The germline V and J ends were trimmed by 6 bases and 2 bases, with 18 bases remaining between them. This sample's time point: baseline pretreatment blood. Treatment meaning: 15 Gy SBRT to primary tumor, nephrectomy 4 weeks later. Using immunoSEQ multiplex PCR, the repertoire was profiled, and TCRdb retains in-frame clones only, with some absent. The sample shows about 140,000 clones, around four fifths of them seen only once.

The material was blood, obtained from a patient whose treatment included radiotherapy and nephrectomy. This chain connects TRBV28 to TRBJ2-3; D perhaps matches TRBD2 (7 bases). The source of this sequence is a woman between 50 and 59 years old with renal cell carcinoma. The CDR3 region has the DNA TGTGCCAGCAGCCAGATTGGGGGGGGCACCACAGATACGCAGTATTTT. As protein: CASSQIGGGTTDTQYF.